What follows describes a single T cell receptor (beta chain). The data are from a study of blood T cell repertoires in COVID-19. Study as a whole: The study drew acute and convalescent COVID-19 samples from the United States, Italy and Spain. PBMCs, B-cell-depleted T cells, or T cells provided the cDNA or gDNA that made up the material.

Under the authors' procedure: Reference gene primer amplification yielded estimated nucleated cell counts. Assay: immunoSEQ multiplex PCR; the TCRdb copy retains only in-frame clones and omits some. V and J calls and clone size are given by that table; D and trimming were obtained from the DNA. The sample has about 200,000 clones, 82% seen once. While infection was still active, Seattle patients were enrolled and then followed longitudinally. Trimming left V 10 bases short and J 1 base short, with 10 bases between. The CDR3 spans 12 residues. Germline CDR1 is LNHDA and CDR2 is SQIVND (reference sequence).

Sequenced material: peripheral blood. The V and J genes are TRBV19 and TRBJ2-5, with D possibly TRBD2 on 7 matching bases. The TCR originated in an older woman with COVID-19, enrolled during active disease. The CDR3 protein is CATAGAQETQYF. Written as DNA, the CDR3 is TGTGCCACCGCGGGGGCCCAAGAGACCCAGTACTTC.